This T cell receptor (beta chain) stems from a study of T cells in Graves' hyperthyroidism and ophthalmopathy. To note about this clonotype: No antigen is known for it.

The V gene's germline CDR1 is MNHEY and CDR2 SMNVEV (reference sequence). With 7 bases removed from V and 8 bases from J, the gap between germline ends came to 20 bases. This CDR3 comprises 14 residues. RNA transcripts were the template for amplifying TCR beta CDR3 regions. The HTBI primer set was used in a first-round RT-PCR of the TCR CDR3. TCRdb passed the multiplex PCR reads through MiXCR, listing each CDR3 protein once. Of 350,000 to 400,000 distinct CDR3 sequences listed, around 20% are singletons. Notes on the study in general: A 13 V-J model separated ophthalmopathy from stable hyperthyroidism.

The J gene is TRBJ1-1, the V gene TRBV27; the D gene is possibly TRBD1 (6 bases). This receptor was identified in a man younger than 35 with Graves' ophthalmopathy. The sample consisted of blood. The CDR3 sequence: CASTPGGGRQEAFF. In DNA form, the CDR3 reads TGTGCCAGCACCCCGGGTGGGGGCCGCCAAGAAGCTTTCTTT.